This T cell receptor (beta chain) originates from a study of naive and memory T cell subsets. The study's findings and limits: Between naive and memory subsets, TCR abundance power law exponents differed. Gini index rose across naive, CM, EM and EMRA in CD4 and CD8. A clonotype means one alpha or beta sequence, not an alpha/beta pair.

This clonotype has a handful of counts. Its antigen is undetermined. Two oligonucleotides, mixed equimolar, formed the beta constant-region primer covering TRBC1 and TRBC2. Ligated cDNA was amplified by four rounds of PCR with nested alpha and beta constant-region primers and SP2. TCRdb processed the UMI-ligation and nested PCR reads anew with MiXCR; each CDR3 protein has one entry. The repertoire includes 89,000 or so distinct CDR3 sequences, less than 15% of them detected once, and 0.7% to 0.95% sits in the top ten. CDR3 size: 14 residues. Germline CDR1 and CDR2: KGHDR and SFDVKD. Trimming removed 11 bases at V and 5 bases at J, with 20 bases between.

The clonotype originates from a human donor in good health. The rearrangement links TRBV24-1 to TRBJ2-5, with D maybe TRBD1 (6 bases). Sequencing input: central memory CD4+ T cells from blood. The CDR3 DNA is TGTGCCAACAGACAGGCTTTGGGTTTGGAGACCCAGTACTTC. Translation gives CANRQALGLETQYF.